This TCR beta chain comes out of a study of T cell repertoires in cytomegalovirus infection. About the research overall: Indications of both CMV infection and matching HLA type were provided by public TCR beta signatures.

Study-level findings and limits: Totalled public TCR beta family frequency picked out people who carried CMV plus the relevant HLA.

A note on this clonotype: The antigen is undetermined.

TCRdb reanalysed the reads using MiXCR and keeps one entry per CDR3 protein. The sample carries approximately 83,000 distinct CDR3 sequences, about 24% recorded once. V was clipped by 5 bases and J by 5 bases, with 9 bases between them. CDR3 length: 13 amino acids. Per the germline V gene, CDR1 is SEHNR and CDR2 is FQNEAQ (reference sequence). The TCR comes from a human donor in good health (CMV status not recorded). Some clones in this sample may be carry-over from other donors' samples. The sample consisted of CD8+ T cells from cultured PBMCs, taken from culture after CMV antigen stimulation. This chain uses TRBV7-9 with TRBJ2-2; the D is unclear. CDR3 nucleotide sequence: TGTGCCAGCAGCCCGAAGGAAACCGGGGAGCTGTTTTTT. It yields the protein CASSPKETGELFF.